Given below is one TCR beta chain in context. Its antigen remains unknown. There are 13 residues in the CDR3. Per germline, CDR1 KGHDR and CDR2 SFDVKD. The germline V and J ends were trimmed by 2 bases and 2 bases, with 5 bases remaining between them. For bulk TCR libraries, previously described methods and listed TCR primers were used. TCRdb recomputed calls from the PCR reads with MiXCR, one row per CDR3 protein. Here the sample spans about half a million distinct CDR3 sequences, 20% to 25% being singletons. The sample originates from a study of molecular identifiers for immune sequencing clone quantification. Study at large: Replicates split RNA from approximately 22,000 or 94,000 naive CD8 cells five ways, and the researchers sequenced four portions.

Findings of the study overall: In cases of identical TCR molecules sharing a barcode, highly expanded clone sizes could be underestimated.

Sorted naive CD8 T cells were those defined as CD8+CD4-CCR7+CD45RA+. This TCR came from a human donor in good health. Some libraries in this study had Jurkat cell RNA spiked in. Sequenced: naive CD8+ T cells from blood, with Jurkat cell RNA spiked in. The subset: FACS-sorted CD8+CD4-CCR7+CD45RA+ naive T cells. The chain employs TRBV24-1 and TRBJ2-5, with D unresolved. The CDR3 nucleotides are TGTGCCACCAGTGATTCGCTACAAGAGACCCAGTACTTC. Protein sequence: CATSDSLQETQYF.